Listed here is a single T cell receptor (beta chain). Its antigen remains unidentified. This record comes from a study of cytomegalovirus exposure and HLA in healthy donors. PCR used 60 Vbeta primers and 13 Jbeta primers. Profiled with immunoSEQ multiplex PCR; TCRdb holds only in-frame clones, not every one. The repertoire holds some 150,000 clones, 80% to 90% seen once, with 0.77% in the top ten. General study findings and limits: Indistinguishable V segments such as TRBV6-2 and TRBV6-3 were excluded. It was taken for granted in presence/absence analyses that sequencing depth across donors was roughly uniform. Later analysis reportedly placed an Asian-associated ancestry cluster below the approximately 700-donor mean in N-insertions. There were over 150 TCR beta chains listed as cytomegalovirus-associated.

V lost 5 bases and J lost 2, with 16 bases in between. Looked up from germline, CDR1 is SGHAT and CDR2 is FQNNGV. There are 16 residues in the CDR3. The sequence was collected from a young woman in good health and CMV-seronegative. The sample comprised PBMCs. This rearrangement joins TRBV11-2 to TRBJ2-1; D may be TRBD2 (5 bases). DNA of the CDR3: TGTGCCAGCAGCCGTGGCCAGCGGCTACCCTACAATGAGCAGTTCTTC. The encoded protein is CASSRGQRLPYNEQFF.